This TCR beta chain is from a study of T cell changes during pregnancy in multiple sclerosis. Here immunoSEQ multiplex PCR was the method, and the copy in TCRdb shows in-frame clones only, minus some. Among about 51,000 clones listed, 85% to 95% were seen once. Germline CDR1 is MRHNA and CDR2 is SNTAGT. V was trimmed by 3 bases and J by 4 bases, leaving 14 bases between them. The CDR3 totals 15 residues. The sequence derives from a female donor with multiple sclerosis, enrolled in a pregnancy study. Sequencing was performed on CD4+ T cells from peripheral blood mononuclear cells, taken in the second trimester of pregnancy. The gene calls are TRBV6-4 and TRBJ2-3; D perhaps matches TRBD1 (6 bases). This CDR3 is CASSERGEGADTQYF. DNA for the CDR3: TGTGCCAGCAGTGAGAGAGGAGAGGGGGCAGATACGCAGTATTTT.